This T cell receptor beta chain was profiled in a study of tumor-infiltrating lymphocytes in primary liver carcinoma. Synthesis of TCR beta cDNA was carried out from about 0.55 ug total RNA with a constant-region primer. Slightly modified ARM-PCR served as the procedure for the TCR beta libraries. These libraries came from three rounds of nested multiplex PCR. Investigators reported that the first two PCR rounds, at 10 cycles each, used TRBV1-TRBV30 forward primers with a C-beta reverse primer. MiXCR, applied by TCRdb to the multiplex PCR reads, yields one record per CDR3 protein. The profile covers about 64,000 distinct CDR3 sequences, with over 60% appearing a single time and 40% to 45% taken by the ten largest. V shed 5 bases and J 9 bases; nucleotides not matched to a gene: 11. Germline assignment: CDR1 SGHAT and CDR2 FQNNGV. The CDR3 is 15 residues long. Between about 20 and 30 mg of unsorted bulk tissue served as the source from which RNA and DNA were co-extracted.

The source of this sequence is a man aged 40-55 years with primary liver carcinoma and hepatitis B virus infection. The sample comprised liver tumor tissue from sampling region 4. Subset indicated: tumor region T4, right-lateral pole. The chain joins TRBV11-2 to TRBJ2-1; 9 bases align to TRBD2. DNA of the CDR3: TGTGCCAGCAGCCTGCAGCGGGAGGAATTGGGTGAGCAGTTCTTC. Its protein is CASSLQREELGEQFF.